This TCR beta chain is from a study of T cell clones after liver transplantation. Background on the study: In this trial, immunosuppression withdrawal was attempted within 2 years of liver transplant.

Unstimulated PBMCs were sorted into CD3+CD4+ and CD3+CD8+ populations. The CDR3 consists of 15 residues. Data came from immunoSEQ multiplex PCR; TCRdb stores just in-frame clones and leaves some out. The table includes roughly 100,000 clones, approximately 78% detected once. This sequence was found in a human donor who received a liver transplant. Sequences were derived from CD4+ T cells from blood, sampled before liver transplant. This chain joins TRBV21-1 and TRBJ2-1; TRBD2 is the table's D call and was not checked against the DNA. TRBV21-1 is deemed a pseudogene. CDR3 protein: CASSLRGEGAPEQFF. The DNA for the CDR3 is TGTGCCAGCAGCCTTCGGGGGGAAGGGGCGCCTGAGCAGTTCTTC.